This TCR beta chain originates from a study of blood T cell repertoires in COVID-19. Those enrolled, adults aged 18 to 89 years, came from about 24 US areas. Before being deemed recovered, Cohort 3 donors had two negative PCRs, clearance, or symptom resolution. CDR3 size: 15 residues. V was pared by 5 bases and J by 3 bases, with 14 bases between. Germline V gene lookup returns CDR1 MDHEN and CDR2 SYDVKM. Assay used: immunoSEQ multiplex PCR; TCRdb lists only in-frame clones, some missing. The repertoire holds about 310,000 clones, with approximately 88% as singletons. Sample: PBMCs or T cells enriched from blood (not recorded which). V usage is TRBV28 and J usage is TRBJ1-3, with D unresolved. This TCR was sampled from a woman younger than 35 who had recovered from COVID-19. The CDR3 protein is CASSRPQVDGNTIYF. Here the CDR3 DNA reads TGTGCCAGCAGTCGGCCGCAGGTCGATGGAAACACCATATATTTT. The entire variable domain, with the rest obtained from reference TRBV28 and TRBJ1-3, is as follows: DVKVTQSSRYLVKRTGEKVFLECVQDMDHENMFWYRQDPGLGLRLIYFSYDVKMKEKGDIPEGYSVSREKKERFSLILESASTNQTSMYLCASSRPQVDGNTIYFGEGSWLTVV.